The sequence of this TCR beta chain was determined in a study of blood T cell repertoires in COVID-19 (dated by TCRdb to the early 2020s). About the investigation overall: Samples from collaborators originated in the United States, Italy and Spain and spanned both the acute and convalescent phases of COVID-19. The material from the prospective study consisted of cDNA or gDNA derived from T cells, B-cell-depleted T cells, or PBMCs. The dataset comprised deeply sampled blood TCRbeta repertoires from subjects exposed to, actively infected with, or recovered from COVID-19. A freely available public database, intended as a resource for researchers studying the immune response to SARS-CoV-2, is where the repertoires were released. The samples were drawn from the first 160 participants of the ongoing ImmuneRACE study and from about 1,200 subjects provided by 6 global collaborators. The sample metadata nearly always contained a de-identified subject ID, COVID-19 status, age in years and sex. Where HLA class I and class II types were available, the types were taken from metadata supplied by the sample provider, not from assay-based typing. Overall results and qualifications from the work: How much clinical and demographic metadata was included differed by source and by participant, and the metadata was provided uncurated.

Comment on this clone: Its antigen is currently not known. Per-base quality was not reported, and no clone a single base away is much larger than it.

One collaborating source in Seattle enrolled patients while the patients were actively infected and followed the patients over time throughout the course of disease. Collaborating institutions collected whole blood in K2EDTA tubes following their own protocols. For TCRbeta analysis, collaborators shipped samples as frozen whole blood, isolated PBMCs, or DNA extracted from either of those sample types. From the cysteine through the phenylalanine, the CDR3 covers 14 amino acids. Only the CDR3 DNA is retained, 42 bases long and in frame from the first base. CDR1 SNHLY and CDR2 FYNNEI are derived from the germline V gene. Between the V and J ends, shortened by 2 bases and 3 bases respectively, the junction contains 10 bases. The immunoSEQ Assay, a bias-controlled multiplex PCR, was used to amplify TCRbeta CDR3 regions from genomic DNA. Processing in the source paper ran as follows. Within the assay, amplification of reference gene primers was used to estimate how many nucleated cells each sample contained. Sequence reads were collapsed and filtered to measure the absolute abundance of every unique TCRbeta CDR3 rearrangement. For each sample, productive Simpson clonality was calculated as the square root of Simpson's diversity index across productive rearrangements. In TCRdb, the immuneACCESS table is reduced to in-frame sequences with V and J assigned. These tables do not hold every clone; where another copy was compared, an unresolved V gene accounts for under half, and the others remain unexplained. The D gene and trimming were derived from the DNA, and the V and J assignments and clone size from that table. The sample table holds some 370,000 clones, of which around 87% were seen once. The top ten hold 8% to 13% of the sample.

Here the chain combines TRBV2 and TRBJ2-5; the D gene cannot be resolved reliably. The sample comprised peripheral blood. This clonotype originated in a woman in her thirties with COVID-19, enrolled during active disease. The CDR3 has the sequence CASSEPSEKETQYF. The DNA sequence follows: TGTGCCAGCAGTGAACCCAGCGAGAAAGAGACCCAGTACTTC.